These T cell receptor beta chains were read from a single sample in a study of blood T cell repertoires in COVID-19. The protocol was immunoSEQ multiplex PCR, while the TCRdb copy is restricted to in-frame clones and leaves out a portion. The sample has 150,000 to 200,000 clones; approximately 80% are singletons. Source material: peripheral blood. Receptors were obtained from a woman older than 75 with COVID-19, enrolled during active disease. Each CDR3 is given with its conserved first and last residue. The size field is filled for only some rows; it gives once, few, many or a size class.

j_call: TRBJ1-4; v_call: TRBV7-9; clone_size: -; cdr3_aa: CASSPTVQGGEKLFF
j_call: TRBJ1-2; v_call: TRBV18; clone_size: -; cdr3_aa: CASSPSTGGDGYTF
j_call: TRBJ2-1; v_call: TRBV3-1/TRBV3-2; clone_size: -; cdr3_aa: CASSQTAGSYNEQFF
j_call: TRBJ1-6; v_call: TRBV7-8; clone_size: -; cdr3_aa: CASSLEGAGSPLHF
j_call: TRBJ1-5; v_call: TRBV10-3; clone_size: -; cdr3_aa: CAISGTGNQPQHF
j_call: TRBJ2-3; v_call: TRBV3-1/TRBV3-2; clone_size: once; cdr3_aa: CASSQASGGAMDTQYF
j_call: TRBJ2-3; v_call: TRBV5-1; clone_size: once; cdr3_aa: CASSLSGQKTDTQYF
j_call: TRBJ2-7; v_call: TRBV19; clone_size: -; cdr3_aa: CASSMFGGCYEQYF
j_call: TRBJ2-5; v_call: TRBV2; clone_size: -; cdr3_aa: CASSTEETQYF
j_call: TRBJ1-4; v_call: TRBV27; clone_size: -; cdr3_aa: CASSLWQNNEKLFF
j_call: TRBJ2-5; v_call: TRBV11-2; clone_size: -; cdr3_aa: CASSLVGLGLAGKGETQYF
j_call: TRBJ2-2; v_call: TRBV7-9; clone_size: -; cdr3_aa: CASSRQGADTGELFF
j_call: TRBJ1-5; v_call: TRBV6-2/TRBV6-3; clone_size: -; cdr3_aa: CASSRRDRASQPQHF